This T cell receptor beta chain was captured by sequencing in a study of cytomegalovirus exposure and HLA in healthy donors. PCR used 60 Vbeta primers and 13 Jbeta primers. Profiled with immunoSEQ multiplex PCR; TCRdb holds only in-frame clones, not every one. This table has about 170,000 clones, roughly 75% appearing once. This CDR3 spans 17 amino acids. Germline CDR1 MDHEN, CDR2 SYDVKM. Trimming shortened V by 4 bases and J by 0 bases, and 16 bases separated the two germline ends. This sequence was found in a woman aged 50 to 60 in good health and CMV-seropositive. The sequenced sample was PBMCs. V and J are TRBV28 and TRBJ1-5; D not resolved. The CDR3 DNA is TGTGCCAGCAGTTACCTCGGAGGGAGGAATAGCAATCAGCCCCAGCATTTT. It encodes CASSYLGGRNSNQPQHF.